This TCR beta chain stems from a study of T-cell reconstitution after alpha-beta-depleted transplantation in children. Remarks on this clonotype: What it binds is unknown.

This sample's TCRbeta library carried unique molecular identifier barcodes. TCRdb re-analysed the PCR reads in MiXCR, keeping a single row per CDR3 protein. The data contain roughly 240,000 distinct CDR3 sequences, under 9.5% of them singletons. Whole-study findings and limits: The main origin of T-cell counts and diversity one year after transplant was newly produced T cells. Expanded clones from the graft, numbering several hundred, reportedly supplied alpha-beta T cells about two months after transplant.

V lost 3 bases to trimming and J lost 0 bases; unmatched junction nucleotides: 4. The germline CDR1 and CDR2 sequences are LGHDT and YNNKEL (reference sequence). This CDR3 has 16 residues. The sample in question was PBMCs, mostly from graft donor cells, obtained 180 days after TCRalphabeta/CD19-depleted stem cell transplant. The chain joins TRBV3-1 to TRBJ2-2; 7 positions agree with TRBD1. This TCR derives from a male patient between 10 and 17 years old who had a stem cell transplant for acute lymphoblastic leukemia, so the T cells may come from the graft donor. The CDR3 region has the DNA TGTGCCAGCAGCCAGCGAGGGGGCCCGAACACCGGGGAGCTGTTTTTT. Translated: CASSQRGGPNTGELFF.